A selection of T cell receptor beta chains follows, all from one sample in a study of patients and donors after allogeneic stem cell transplantation. In TCRdb, the RT-PCR reads were re-called with MiXCR into one record per CDR3 protein. The sample holds 800,000 to 1,000,000 distinct CDR3 sequences, roughly 18% seen once. Sequencing was performed on blood, either unsorted or a sorted T cell fraction (not recorded which). Source of these receptors: a human donor who was either an allogeneic HSCT recipient or a stem cell or donor lymphocyte infusion donor (not recorded which). It is not recorded whose cells these are; they may come from a transplant donor. Each CDR3 is given with its conserved first and last residue. The order of the fields is D gene, V gene, clone size, J gene, CDR3 DNA, CDR3 protein. D genes are given only for firm matches. Only some rows state a clone size, as once, few, many or a class for expanded clones.

>NA|TRBV9|NA|TRBJ2-7
TGTGCCAGCAGCGTAGGGAAAGAGGTGTACTACGAGCAGTACTTC
CASSVGKEVYYEQYF
>TRBD2|TRBV12-3/TRBV12-4|NA|TRBJ2-7
TGTGCCAGCAGCCCTATAGCGGGAGCCTCCTACGAGCAGTACTTC
CASSPIAGASYEQYF
>TRBD1|TRBV4-2|few|TRBJ1-2
TGTGCCAGCAGCCGCCAGGAATCACAGGGGGCTGACTACTATGGCTACACCTTC
CASSRQESQGADYYGYTF
>NA|TRBV7-9|few|TRBJ2-1
TGTGCCAGCAGTGTAGGAAAAGGGGCGGGTGAGCAGTTCTTC
CASSVGKGAGEQFF
>TRBD2|TRBV5-1|few|TRBJ2-3
TGCGCCAGCAGCAGGCGGGGCAGCGGGACCACAGATACGCAGTATTTT
CASSRRGSGTTDTQYF
>TRBD2|TRBV11-2|few|TRBJ2-6
TGTGCCAGCAGCTTACTAGCGGGAGGGTTCTCTGGGGCCAACGTCCTGACTTTC
CASSLLAGGFSGANVLTF
>TRBD2|TRBV2|few|TRBJ2-1
TGTGCCATGGGGAGGGATGAGCAGTTCTTC
CAMGRDEQFF
>NA|TRBV6-1|few|TRBJ1-2
TGTGCCAGCAGACCGGACGGTCCCTATGGCTACACCTTC
CASRPDGPYGYTF
>NA|TRBV5-1|many|TRBJ2-7
TGCGCCAGCAGCCCCCTGCCAGACGAGCAGTACTTC
CASSPLPDEQYF
>NA|TRBV6-1|few|TRBJ2-1
TGTGCCAGCACTCCCCCCGGTGTGGATGAGCAGTTCTTC
CASTPPGVDEQFF
>NA|TRBV12-3/TRBV12-4|NA|TRBJ1-2
TGTGCCAGCAGCAGGGAGCCTAACTATGGCTACACCTTC
CASSREPNYGYTF
>NA|TRBV7-8|few|TRBJ2-5
TGTGCCAGCAGCCATGCTATCGAGACCCAGTACTTC
CASSHAIETQYF
>NA|TRBV10-3|NA|TRBJ2-2
TGTGCCATCAGTGGTGTCGGAGCGGGTACGAACACCGGGGAGCTGTTTTTT
CAISGVGAGTNTGELFF
>TRBD2|TRBV11-2|few|TRBJ2-1
TGTGCCAGCAGCTTAGGTAGCGGGAGAGTGTACAATGAGCAGTTCTTC
CASSLGSGRVYNEQFF
>NA|TRBV30|few|TRBJ2-7
TGTGCCGGAACACTCAGAGGGGGTAGCGAGCAGTACTTC
CAGTLRGGSEQYF
>NA|TRBV11-2|few|TRBJ1-2
TGTGCCAGCAGGCTAGGGTTTAGTTCATATGGCTACACCTTC
CASRLGFSSYGYTF
>TRBD2|TRBV20-1|many|TRBJ2-7
TGCAGTGCTCAGAGGCTAGCGGCTTACGAGCAGTACTTC
CSAQRLAAYEQYF
>TRBD1|TRBV7-9|NA|TRBJ1-2
TGTGCCAGCAGCTCAACCAGGACAGGGCCCGCTCTTAGCTACACCTTC
CASSSTRTGPALSYTF
>NA|TRBV7-2|NA|TRBJ1-2
TGTGCCAGCAGCTTAGACGTATACGGTGGCTACACCTTC
CASSLDVYGGYTF
>NA|TRBV25-1|few|TRBJ1-1
TGTGCCAGCAGTGGGGGAGGATGGAACACTGAAGCTTTCTTT
CASSGGGWNTEAFF
>NA|TRBV24-1|once|TRBJ2-7
TGTGCCACCAGTGAGGCCCACGAGCAGTACTTC
CATSEAHEQYF
>TRBD2|TRBV20-1|few|TRBJ2-3
TGCAGTGCTAATCGAGCGGGGGGAATTGATACGCAGTATTTT
CSANRAGGIDTQYF
>NA|TRBV24-1|many|TRBJ2-1
TGTGCCACCAGTGATTTAAGACAGAACAATGAGCAGTTCTTC
CATSDLRQNNEQFF
>NA|TRBV12-3/TRBV12-4|NA|TRBJ1-1
TGTGCCAGCAGTTGGCAACCGAACACTGAAGCTTTCTTT
CASSWQPNTEAFF
>TRBD1|TRBV7-7|few|TRBJ2-2
TGTGCCAGCAGCTCCAACCGACAGGGCCGGGGCACCGGGGAGCTGTTTTTT
CASSSNRQGRGTGELFF
>TRBD1|TRBV11-3|many|TRBJ2-7
TGTGCCAGCAGCGTGAGACAGGGATACGAGCAGTACTTC
CASSVRQGYEQYF
>NA|TRBV29-1|few|TRBJ2-5
TGCAGCGTTCGGTCCAAAGAGACCCAGTACTTC
CSVRSKETQYF
>TRBD1|TRBV20-1|NA|TRBJ2-2
TGCAGTGCTAGACCTCGGGACAGCAACACCGGGGAGCTGTTTTTT
CSARPRDSNTGELFF
>NA|TRBV30|NA|TRBJ1-1
TGTGCCTGGAGGCCCATCGACAGGATTGGCACTGAAGCTTTCTTT
CAWRPIDRIGTEAFF
>NA|TRBV12-3/TRBV12-4|NA|TRBJ1-2
TGTGCCAGCAGCTCCCGTTTCGGTGGCTACACCTTC
CASSSRFGGYTF
>TRBD2|TRBV11-2|few|TRBJ2-1
TGTGCCAGCAGCTACCGAGTCGTGAGCGGGGGTTTCAACTACAATGAGCAGTTCTTC
CASSYRVVSGGFNYNEQFF
>NA|TRBV6-2/TRBV6-3|many|TRBJ2-7
TGTGCCAGCAGTTACCTTAATGTCATCTACGAGCAGTACTTC
CASSYLNVIYEQYF
>NA|TRBV3-1|few|TRBJ2-7
TGTGCCAGCAGAGACGCTGGACGGAGCTACGAGCAGTACTTC
CASRDAGRSYEQYF
>TRBD1|TRBV5-1|few|TRBJ1-1
TGCGCCAGCTGGGACAGCCCGGACACTGAAGCTTTCTTT
CASWDSPDTEAFF
>TRBD2|TRBV20-1|NA|TRBJ2-1
TGCAGTGCTAGGAAACAACTCGGGACTAGCGGTTATGAGCAGTTCTTC
CSARKQLGTSGYEQFF
>NA|TRBV20-1|few|TRBJ2-5
TGCAGTGCTAGAATGGGGAAGGGGAATCCTATCCACTTC
CSARMGKGNPIHF
>NA|TRBV5-1|many|TRBJ1-1
TGTGCCAGCAGCTTAGGGGAGAACACTGAAGCTTTCTTT
CASSLGENTEAFF
>NA|TRBV5-1|NA|TRBJ2-5
TGCGCCAGCAGCTTGGAGGCAGCGGTTGGAGAGACCCAGTACTTC
CASSLEAAVGETQYF
>TRBD2|TRBV10-3|few|TRBJ2-1
TGTGCCATCAACACTGGACTAGCGGGAGGAGGCAATGAGCAGTTCTTC
CAINTGLAGGGNEQFF
>TRBD1|TRBV5-1|few|TRBJ2-5
TGCGCCAGCAGCTACGCTCCGGGACAGAGCCAAGAGACCCAGTACTTC
CASSYAPGQSQETQYF
>TRBD2|TRBV5-1|NA|TRBJ2-3
TGCGCCAGCAGCTTTTCCTTAGCGGGAGGGCGGACAGATACGCAGTATTTT
CASSFSLAGGRTDTQYF
>NA|TRBV15|NA|TRBJ1-5
TGTGCCACCAGCAGAGACGGCCAGGGTGGGCAGCCCCAGCATTTT
CATSRDGQGGQPQHF
>TRBD1|TRBV12-3/TRBV12-4|many|TRBJ2-2
TGTGCCAGCAGCCGCAGGGGGCGGGTCACCGGGGAGCTGTTTTTT
CASSRRGRVTGELFF
>TRBD2|TRBV5-1|NA|TRBJ2-1
TGCGCCAGCACCTTAGCGGGACCATACAATGAGCAGTTCTTC
CASTLAGPYNEQFF
>NA|TRBV7-2|NA|TRBJ1-1
TGTGCCAGCAGCCCAATAACAGCTTCTGAAGCTTTCTTT
CASSPITASEAFF
>TRBD1|TRBV12-3/TRBV12-4|few|TRBJ1-1
TGTGCCAGCAGTTCCCCCGGACAGGGGTACACTGAAGCTTTCTTT
CASSSPGQGYTEAFF
>TRBD2|TRBV15|NA|TRBJ2-1
TGTGCCACCAGCGGAGAGGGAAGCGGGGTTGTGCCTAACTCCTACAATGAGCAGTTCTTC
CATSGEGSGVVPNSYNEQFF
>NA|TRBV30|few|TRBJ1-6
TGTGCCCATACCAGGGAGAATTCACCCCTCCACTTT
CAHTRENSPLHF